This passage covers 17 T cell receptor beta chains from one sample sequenced in a study of blood T cells in healthy people across ages. Primers used in a second PCR of about 7 to 12 cycles were a sample-barcoded 5' primer and a J-beta primer mix. One entry per CDR3 protein, called by TCRdb with MiXCR from the 5' RACE reads. This sample has just over 1 million distinct CDR3 sequences; around 43% occur once, and the top ten carry under 20%. The sequencing sample was made of blood. Receptors originate from a woman aged 55-69 years in good health.

This clonotype has just one count. V is TRBV5-6 and J is TRBJ1-2, with D hard to call. Trimming pared 0 bases from V and 3 bases from J, leaving 15 bases between. In germline, CDR1 is SGHDT, CDR2 YYEEEE. This CDR3 comprises 16 residues. Written as DNA, the CDR3 is TGTGCCAGCAGCTTGGAGCTAGGGAGCCTCCACTATGGCTACACCTTC. Its translation: CASSLELGSLHYGYTF.

This chain joins TRBV7-2 and TRBJ2-5, with D perhaps matching TRBD2 (7 bases). Germline CDR1 reads SGHTA; CDR2 reads FQGNSA. The CDR3 totals 16 residues. V lost 2 bases and J lost 3, with 16 bases in between. The CDR3 is CASSLSGGRLKETQYF. The CDR3, as DNA: TGTGCCAGCAGCTTATCCGGGGGGCGGCTGAAAGAGACCCAGTACTTC.

Concerning this clonotype itself: Lacking the conserved final phenylalanine or tryptophan, this CDR3 likely reflects a read error. The chain uses TRBV29-1 and TRBJ2-7; tentatively, D is TRBD2 (5 bases). The CDR3 contains 15 residues. Germline V lookup: CDR1 SQVTM, CDR2 ANQGSEA. Trimming shortened V by 1 base and J by 4 bases, and 17 bases separated the two germline ends. The CDR3 sequence is CSVEGLSGASYEQYL. The CDR3 DNA reads as TGCAGCGTTGAAGGTTTGAGCGGAGCCTCTTACGAGCAGTACTTA.

The chain combines TRBV10-2 with TRBJ2-5, with a tentative D call TRBD2 (5 bases). The germline CDR1 and CDR2 sequences are WSHSY and SAAADI. This CDR3 spans 13 amino acids. V lost 6 bases and J lost 11, with 19 bases in between. The CDR3 loop reads CASREAVYNEQYF. The CDR3 region has the DNA TGCGCCAGCAGAGAAGCGGTGTACAATGAGCAGTACTTC.

In its sample, this clonotype was seen many times. The rearrangement links TRBV29-1 to TRBJ2-7; tentatively, D is TRBD1 (6 bases). The CDR3 runs 12 residues. The V end lost 3 bases, the J end lost 3 bases, and 9 bases lay between the germline ends. CDR1 and CDR2 (germline): SQVTM, ANQGSEA. The DNA of the CDR3 is TGCAGCGTTGAGGGCAGGGGCTACGAGCAGTACTTC. Translating it yields CSVEGRGYEQYF.

This chain uses TRBV20-1 with TRBJ2-1; a possible D gene is TRBD2 (6 bases). Germline V gene data show CDR1 as DFQATT and CDR2 as SNEGSKA (reference sequence). The CDR3 has 16 amino acids. V was trimmed by 3 bases and J by 5 bases, leaving 20 bases between them. Written as DNA, the CDR3 is TGCAGTGCTAGGGGAGCCCGGGGGTTGGCGAACAATGAGCAGTTCTTC. Encoded protein: CSARGARGLANNEQFF.

The rearrangement joins TRBV12-3 or TRBV12-4 to TRBJ2-1; TRBD2 matches at 10 bases. This CDR3 is built from 16 residues. The ends lost 5 bases at V and 4 bases at J; junction bases unmatched: 8. The CDR3, as DNA: TGTGCCAGCAGTCCCCAGGGACTAGCGCTGTACAATGAGCAGTTCTTC. Amino acid sequence: CASSPQGLALYNEQFF.

CDR3 region: CASSPSGSVYNSPLHF. CDR3 coding DNA: TGTGCCAGCAGTCCCTCAGGTTCCGTCTATAATTCACCCCTCCACTTT. The gene calls are TRBV25-1 and TRBJ1-6; the D is unclear. The CDR3 has 16 amino acids. The V gene lost 5 bases and the J gene lost 3 bases, with 14 bases spanning the gap. The V gene's germline CDR1 is MGHDK and CDR2 SYGVNS. Based on the CDR3 plus reference TRBV25-1 and TRBJ1-6, the full variable domain is EADIYQTPRYLVIGTGKKITLECSQTMGHDKMYWYQQDPGMELHLIHYSYGVNSTEKGDLSSESTVSRIRTEHFPLTLESARPSHTSQYLCASSPSGSVYNSPLHFGNGTRLTVT.

This CDR3 reads CSVVGGPYEQYF. Here the CDR3 DNA reads TGCAGCGTTGTTGGGGGTCCCTACGAGCAGTACTTC. The chain uses TRBV29-1 and TRBJ2-7; D possibly uses TRBD1 or TRBD2 (5 bases each). Germline V gene sequence: CDR1 SQVTM, CDR2 ANQGSEA. Trimming pared 4 bases from V and 2 bases from J, leaving 9 bases between. The CDR3 contains 12 residues.

This clonotype was seen more than once but under ten times. The chain carries TRBV10-3 and TRBJ2-1, with D possibly TRBD2 on 6 matching bases. Germline V gives CDR1 ENHRY, CDR2 SYGVKD. The CDR3 runs to 14 residues. Here the CDR3 reads CVRRWDWCYNEQFF. The CDR3 DNA reads as TGTGTACGGCGGTGGGACTGGTGCTACAATGAGCAGTTCTTC.

This clonotype has a handful of counts. The rearrangement uses TRBV20-1 and TRBJ2-3, with TRBD2 identical over 11 bases. Trimming at V came to 0 bases and at J to 5 bases, leaving 13 bases not matched to a gene. Germline lookup yields CDR1 DFQATT and CDR2 SNEGSKA (reference sequence). This CDR3 is 18 amino acids long. CDR3 in DNA: TGCAGTGCTAGAGATCTGGTAGCGGGAGGGCTCTATGGAGATACGCAGTATTTT. Residues: CSARDLVAGGLYGDTQYF.

This clonotype appeared many times. The chain has TRBV10-3 and TRBJ2-7, with 9 bases identical to TRBD1. The V gene's germline CDR1 is ENHRY and CDR2 SYGVKD. J was trimmed by 3 bases and V by 6 bases; bases with no gene match: 3. There are 13 residues in the CDR3. The CDR3 bases are TGTGCCATCAGCGAGGGACAGGGCTACGAGCAGTACTTC. Protein product: CAISEGQGYEQYF.

This clonotype has a count of ten or more. The chain joins TRBV20-1 to TRBJ2-3; D gene unclear. Germline V gene lookup returns CDR1 DFQATT and CDR2 SNEGSKA (reference sequence). There are 10 residues in the CDR3. Trimming removed 1 base at V and 5 bases at J, with 1 base between. This CDR3 reads CSARVDTQYF. CDR3 coding DNA: TGCAGTGCTAGAGTAGATACGCAGTATTTT.

V is TRBV29-1 and J is TRBJ2-5; maybe TRBD2 (5 bases). CDR1 and CDR2 from the germline V gene are SQVTM and ANQGSEA. V was shortened by 6 bases and J by 1 base, with 12 bases between the two germline ends. The CDR3 has 13 amino acids. CDR3 in DNA: TGCAGCGTCCGTGGACTTGCCCAAGAGACCCAGTACTTC. Translation gives CSVRGLAQETQYF.

The chain has TRBV29-1 and TRBJ1-2; D is undetermined. The CDR3 is 13 residues long. The V end was cut by 4 bases, the J end by 3 bases, with 12 bases between. The germline V gene encodes CDR1 SQVTM and CDR2 ANQGSEA. This CDR3 reads CSVATALDYGYTF. The CDR3 DNA follows: TGCAGCGTTGCGACTGCCCTTGACTATGGCTACACCTTC.

The V gene is TRBV12-5, the J gene TRBJ1-5; 8 bases are shared with TRBD1. V shed 2 bases, J shed 3 bases, and the junction held 9 bases outside the gene matches. Per germline, CDR1 LGHNT and CDR2 FRNRAP. CDR3 length: 17 amino acids. The CDR3 spells CASGLTALTGDNQPQHF. The DNA of the CDR3 is TGTGCTAGTGGTTTGACCGCATTGACAGGGGACAATCAGCCCCAGCATTTT.

The chain links TRBV6-5 to TRBJ2-1; D call uncertain. The CDR3 totals 13 residues. Germline V lookup: CDR1 MNHEY, CDR2 SVGAGI. Trimming pared 2 bases from V and 7 bases from J, leaving 9 bases between. The CDR3 sequence: CASSYTAGNEQFF. In nucleotides, the CDR3 is TGTGCCAGCAGTTACACAGCTGGAAATGAGCAGTTCTTC.